Below are 5 T cell receptor beta chains sequenced from a single sample in a study of blood T cell repertoires in COVID-19. The protocol was immunoSEQ multiplex PCR, while the TCRdb copy is restricted to in-frame clones and leaves out a portion. Of fewer than 250,000 clones listed, roughly 90% were seen once; the top ten hold about 8.8%. Sequencing was done on a sample of PBMCs or T cells enriched from blood (not recorded which). The receptor set was obtained from a woman aged 18 to 35 who had recovered from COVID-19.

This chain connects TRBV3-1 (or the pseudogene TRBV3-2) to TRBJ1-1; D might be TRBD1 (6 bases). Germline V CDR1 and CDR2: LGHDT, YNNKEL (reference sequence). This CDR3 has 16 amino acids. V lost 0 bases and J lost 2, with 13 bases in between. The CDR3 region has the DNA TGTGCCAGCAGCCAAGATGGGACAAGCATTAACACTGAAGCTTTCTTT. As protein: CASSQDGTSINTEAFF.

The chain couples TRBV18 to TRBJ1-1; TRBD1 matches 7 bases. CDR3 size: 12 residues. CDR1 is KGHSH, CDR2 LQKENI, per germline. J gave up 8 bases and V 3 bases, and 3 bases lay outside the gene matches. CDR3 protein: CASSPSTGEAFF. The CDR3, as DNA: TGTGCCAGCTCACCTTCGACAGGGGAAGCTTTCTTT.

This chain joins TRBV11-2 and TRBJ2-7; TRBD1 matches 10 bases. The CDR3 has 16 amino acids. The trim removed 1 base at V and 2 bases at J, leaving 5 bases unmatched. Germline CDR1 SGHAT, CDR2 FQNNGV. The CDR3 protein is CASSLGPGQGTYEQYF. The CDR3 DNA follows: TGTGCCAGCAGCTTAGGCCCGGGACAGGGGACCTACGAGCAGTACTTC.

J is TRBJ1-5 and V is TRBV28, with 7 bases lining up with TRBD1. Germline V lookup: CDR1 MDHEN, CDR2 SYDVKM. The CDR3 has 15 amino acids. J was trimmed by 1 base and V by 6 bases; bases with no gene match: 6. CDR3 protein: CASRPRGTSNQPQHF. The CDR3 DNA reads TGTGCCAGCAGGCCCAGGGGGACGAGCAATCAGCCCCAGCATTTT.

The V call is TRBV4-2, the J call TRBJ1-2; 7 bases agree with TRBD1. The V segment lost 3 bases and the J segment 1 base; nucleotides outside the gene matches: 20. This CDR3 has 20 residues. From germline, CDR1 is LGHNA and CDR2 YNFKEQ. The chain's CDR3 is CASSQNQGPGQRSLNYGYTF. The DNA for the CDR3 is TGTGCCAGCAGCCAGAACCAGGGCCCGGGACAGCGCTCTCTTAACTATGGCTACACCTTC.